One and the same sample provided the 19 T cell receptor beta chains below, sequenced in a study of blood T cell repertoires in COVID-19. Assay used: immunoSEQ multiplex PCR; TCRdb lists only in-frame clones, some missing. There are about 190,000 clones in the sample; 82% occur only once, and about 5.5% lies in the top ten. Source material: PBMCs or T cells enriched from blood (not recorded which). The receptors come from a woman aged 55-70 years with acute COVID-19.

This clone has ten or more counts. The V and J genes are TRBV4-2 and TRBJ1-1, with 10 bases lining up with TRBD1. The junction had 3 bases not matched to a gene; V was cut back by 1 base and J by 4 bases. The CDR3 totals 15 residues. Germline V lookup: CDR1 LGHNA, CDR2 YNFKEQ. CDR3 sequence: CASSQARTGGTEAFF. The DNA of the CDR3 is TGTGCCAGCAGCCAAGCGCGGACAGGGGGCACTGAAGCTTTCTTT.

This clone was counted once. CDR3 coding DNA: TGTGCCAGCAGCGCGAAGCCGGGACAGGGATTGACCTACGAGCAGTACTTC. Translating it yields CASSAKPGQGLTYEQYF. This chain connects TRBV14 to TRBJ2-7; 9 nucleotides match TRBD1. There are 17 residues in the CDR3. V gave up 5 bases and J gave up 2 bases; unmatched junction bases: 13. CDR1 SGHDN and CDR2 FVKESK come from the germline V gene. The full variable domain, in which reference TRBV14 and TRBJ2-7 provide the parts outside the CDR3, is EAGVTQFPSHSVIEKGQTVTLRCDPISGHDNLYWYRRVMGKEIKFLLHFVKESKQDESGMPNNRFLAERTGGTYSTLKVQPAELEDSGVYFCASSAKPGQGLTYEQYFGPGTRLTVT.

This clone was seen a handful of times. The V gene is TRBV5-4, the J gene TRBJ2-7, with TRBD2 identical over 8 bases. V trimming: 0 bases; J trimming: 6 bases; junction bases outside the gene matches: 2. In germline, CDR1 is SGHNT, CDR2 YYREEE (reference sequence). There are 13 residues in the CDR3. The CDR3 DNA reads as TGTGCCAGCAGCTTGGTAGCGGGGCGCGAGCAGTACTTC. Translating gives CASSLVAGREQYF. The full variable domain, with the rest looked up from reference TRBV5-4 and TRBJ2-7, is ETGVTQSPTHLIKTRGQQVTLRCSSQSGHNTVSWYQQALGQGPQFIFQYYREEENGRGNFPPRFSGLQFPNYSSELNVNALELDDSALYLCASSLVAGREQYFGPGTRLTVT.

The chain is built from TRBV18 and TRBJ2-7; D remains unclear. CDR1 is KGHSH, CDR2 LQKENI, per germline. Trimming cost V 6 bases and J 1 base, with 13 bases left between them. The CDR3 length is 14 residues. The CDR3 region is CASSTTRGSYEQYV. The CDR3 DNA is TGTGCCAGCTCCACAACGCGCGGATCCTACGAGCAGTACGTC.

This chain joins TRBV19 and TRBJ1-1; TRBD1 might be the D (6 bases). Germline V lookup: CDR1 LNHDA, CDR2 SQIVND (reference sequence). The V and J ends lost 4 bases and 4 bases respectively, with 10 bases between them. CDR3 length: 13 amino acids. DNA for the CDR3: TGTGCCAGTAGTAACAGGGTCGGCACTGAAGCTTTCTTT. Amino acids: CASSNRVGTEAFF.

This clone came up once. The chain couples TRBV30 to TRBJ1-5, with 7 nucleotides matching TRBD1. Germline CDR1 GTSNPN, CDR2 SVGIG (reference sequence). With V trimmed by 0 bases and J by 7 bases, 6 bases remained unmatched. This CDR3 is built from 14 residues. CDR3 amino acids: CAWSVGRGVQPQHF. The CDR3 DNA is TGTGCCTGGAGTGTCGGCAGGGGGGTCCAGCCCCAGCATTTT.

The CDR3 nucleotides are TGCGCCAGCAGCTCCCGGACTAGCGGGAGCTCCTACAATGAGCAGTTCTTC. This gives the protein CASSSRTSGSSYNEQFF. V gene TRBV5-1 combines with J gene TRBJ2-1, with 13 nucleotides matching TRBD2. The trim removed 3 bases at V and 0 bases at J, leaving 3 bases unmatched. CDR3 size: 17 residues. The germline V gene encodes CDR1 SGHRS and CDR2 YFSETQ.

In this sample, this clone turned up once. V is TRBV2 and J is TRBJ2-2; TRBD1 aligns across 8 bases. The CDR3 is made up of 15 amino acids. Germline CDR1 SNHLY, CDR2 FYNNEI. After removal of 5 bases from V and 3 bases from J, the junction contained 5 bases not matched to a gene. Written as DNA, the CDR3 is TGTGCCAGCAGTACGGACAGGGTTGACACCGGGGAGCTGTTTTTT. This translates into CASSTDRVDTGELFF.

This clone was seen a handful of times. The chain couples TRBV3-1 (or the pseudogene TRBV3-2) to TRBJ1-3; D is perhaps TRBD1 (6 bases). V lost 1 base, J lost 4 bases, and 8 bases lay in between. Looked up from germline, CDR1 is LGHDT and CDR2 is YNNKEL (reference sequence). The CDR3 runs to 14 residues. The CDR3 protein is CASSQGTGGNTIYF. In nucleotides, the CDR3 is TGTGCCAGCAGCCAAGGAACAGGGGGAAACACCATATATTTT.

The chain carries TRBV25-1 and TRBJ2-1; D is undetermined. V was pared by 0 bases and J by 0 bases, with 12 bases between. This CDR3 region has 17 residues. The germline V gene has CDR1 MGHDK and CDR2 SYGVNS. The CDR3 region is CASSEYGSLSSYNEQFF. The CDR3 bases are TGTGCCAGCAGTGAATATGGTAGCTTAAGCTCCTACAATGAGCAGTTCTTC.

Only a few counts were recorded for this clone. The genes are TRBV5-6 and TRBJ1-5; 8 bases are a match to TRBD1. The CDR3 consists of 15 residues. Germline V lookup: CDR1 SGHDT, CDR2 YYEEEE. V shed 5 bases and J 0 bases; nucleotides not matched to a gene: 4. The CDR3: CASSYTGGSNQPQHF. The CDR3 DNA reads TGTGCCAGCAGTTACACAGGGGGTAGCAATCAGCCCCAGCATTTT.

J is TRBJ1-6 and V is TRBV27, with TRBD1 matching over 10 bases. This CDR3 is 14 amino acids long. Looked up from germline, CDR1 is MNHEY and CDR2 is SMNVEV (reference sequence). Germline trimming cut 5 bases from V and 7 bases from J; bases unmatched to any gene: 2. The CDR3 protein is CASSADRGNSPLHF. In DNA form, the CDR3 reads TGTGCCAGCAGTGCGGACAGGGGGAATTCACCCCTCCACTTT.

The rearrangement joins TRBV24-1 to TRBJ2-5; 9 bases agree with TRBD1. This CDR3 contains 16 residues. Trimming at V came to 3 bases and at J to 4 bases, leaving 8 bases not matched to a gene. CDR1 is KGHDR, CDR2 SFDVKD, per germline. CDR3 residues: CATSDTGQGRGETQYF. DNA for the CDR3: TGTGCCACCAGTGATACCGGACAGGGGAGGGGAGAGACCCAGTACTTC.

This chain joins TRBV5-1 and TRBJ1-6; the D gene is possibly TRBD1 (6 bases). Germline V gene sequence: CDR1 SGHRS, CDR2 YFSETQ. There are 15 residues in the CDR3. V lost 2 bases and J lost 11, with 17 bases in between. The CDR3 is CASSFITGSGPPLHF. DNA of the CDR3: TGCGCCAGCAGCTTCATTACAGGGTCAGGACCACCCCTCCACTTT. Full variable domain (missing parts from reference TRBV5-1 and TRBJ1-6): KAGVTQTPRYLIKTRGQQVTLSCSPISGHRSVSWYQQTPGQGLQFLFEYFSETQRNKGNFPGRFSGRQFSNSRSEMNVSTLELGDSALYLCASSFITGSGPPLHFGNGTRLTVT.

The chain couples TRBV4-1 to TRBJ2-1, with TRBD2 identical over 7 bases. Germline CDR1 MGHRA, CDR2 YSYEKL. V trimming: 4 bases; J trimming: 0 bases; junction bases outside the gene matches: 9. There are 17 residues in the CDR3. The CDR3 sequence is CASSPRGRVVSYNEQFF. For the CDR3, the DNA is TGCGCCAGCAGCCCGAGAGGGAGGGTTGTCTCCTACAATGAGCAGTTCTTC.

This chain joins TRBV12-3 or TRBV12-4 and TRBJ1-3; the D gene is possibly TRBD1 (5 bases). The CDR3 has 13 residues. The V end lost 10 bases, the J end lost 4 bases, and 14 bases lay between the germline ends. CDR3 in amino acids: CATLEGSGNTIYF. The CDR3 DNA reads TGTGCCACCCTGGAGGGGAGCGGAAACACCATATATTTT.

A few counts support this clone. V is TRBV5-4 and J is TRBJ1-2, with 9 bases lining up with TRBD1. This CDR3 has 16 residues. J gave up 8 bases and V 3 bases, and 14 bases lay outside the gene matches. Germline CDR1 SGHNT, CDR2 YYREEE (reference sequence). The CDR3 protein is CASSSPGQGKRVGYTF. The CDR3 DNA follows: TGTGCCAGCAGCTCGCCAGGACAGGGGAAGAGGGTGGGCTACACCTTC.

The rearrangement links TRBV27 to TRBJ1-2, with D possibly being TRBD1 (6 bases). Trimming removed 6 bases at V and 5 bases at J, with 16 bases between. CDR3 length: 14 residues. Germline lookup yields CDR1 MNHEY and CDR2 SMNVEV (reference sequence). In nucleotides, the CDR3 is TGTGCCAGCAGCTCTGGACAGCTTTTATATGGCTACACCTTC. It specifies CASSSGQLLYGYTF.

This clone was recorded a few times. The genes are TRBV5-1 and TRBJ2-3; TRBD2 matches at 8 bases. With 1 base clipped from V and 5 bases from J, the junction kept 6 bases outside the gene matches. The CDR3 loop spans 15 amino acids. Per germline, CDR1 SGHRS and CDR2 YFSETQ. CDR3 region: CASSLTRGGQDTQYF. CDR3 sequence (DNA): TGCGCCAGCAGCTTGACTCGCGGGGGGCAAGATACGCAGTATTTT.